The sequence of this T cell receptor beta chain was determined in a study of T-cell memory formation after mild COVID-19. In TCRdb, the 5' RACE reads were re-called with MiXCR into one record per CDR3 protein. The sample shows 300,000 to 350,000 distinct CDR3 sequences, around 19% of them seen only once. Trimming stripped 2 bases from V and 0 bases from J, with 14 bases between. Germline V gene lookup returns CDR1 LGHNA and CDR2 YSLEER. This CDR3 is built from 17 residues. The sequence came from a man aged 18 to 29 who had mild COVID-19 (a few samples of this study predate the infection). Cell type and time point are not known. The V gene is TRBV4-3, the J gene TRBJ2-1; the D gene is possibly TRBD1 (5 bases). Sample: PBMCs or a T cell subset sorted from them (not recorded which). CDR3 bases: TGCGCCAGCAGCCAACGTTTGACAGAGAGCTCCTACAATGAGCAGTTCTTC. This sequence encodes CASSQRLTESSYNEQFF.